Here is one TCR beta chain with its context. Its antigen is not known. The library was designed around alpha chains, so this beta chain is a stray read whose abundance carries little weight. Between the trimmed V and J ends, which lost 1 base and 9 bases, there was a span of 11 bases. CDR1 and CDR2 (germline): SGHKS, YYEKEE (reference sequence). The CDR3 has 13 residues. The entry originates in a study of spatial heterogeneity in lung cancer. Time point indicated: sample taken at primary tumor resection. The donors, around 71 patients with untreated early-stage non-small cell lung cancer, provided the samples. Material for sequencing was whole RNA from tumor, nontumor lung or frozen PBMC, left unsorted. Every TCR cDNA molecule carried a tag that served as a unique molecular identifier. Each CDR3 protein is one row after TCRdb ran MiXCR on the 5' RACE reads. Of about 7,900 distinct CDR3 sequences in the sample, less than 8.5% were seen once.

The study, taken as a whole, reports: The study found that expanded intratumoral alpha and beta TCR counts tracked tumor mutation counts. Ubiquitous expanded TCR counts tracked ubiquitous nonsynonymous mutations, and regional counts tracked regional ones.

Sequencing was performed on lung tumor tissue, taken at surgery. The rearrangement links TRBV5-5 to TRBJ1-5; D remains ambiguous. The sequence was obtained from a female donor with early-stage non-small cell lung cancer. The CDR3 nucleotides are TGTGCCAGCAGCTTGTCCGTCGTGGGGCCCCAGCATTTT. Translating gives CASSLSVVGPQHF.